This TCR beta chain appears in the sequencing data of a study of T cells expressing NK-cell markers. At the level of the study: Source material for TCR beta repertoires consisted of sorted CD3+CD56+NKG2C+, CD3+CD56+NKG2C- and CD3+CD56-NKG2C+ T cells. One of eight sequenced donors was HCMV-seronegative; the other seven were seropositive.

Points from the study as a whole: NKG2C+ dominant clonotypes from 5 to 7 donors made up roughly 1.0-7.5% of CD8+ T cells. These clonotypes, the leaders elsewhere, also led the CD3+CD56-NKG2C+ fraction in a handful of donors.

Regarding this clonotype: The antigen remains undetermined.

Reanalyzing the 5' RACE reads, TCRdb keeps one entry per CDR3 protein, without DNA. The sample includes 250,000 to 300,000 distinct CDR3 sequences. The CDR3 covers 13 residues. This receptor was obtained from a woman aged 18 to 69 in good health. This rearrangement joins TRBV12-3 or TRBV12-4 to TRBJ2-5; checking the TCRdb D call of TRBD1 is not possible without DNA. Specimen: blood T cells: a sorted CD56 or NKG2C T cell subset, CD4+ or CD8+ T cells, or bulk PBMC T cells (not recorded which). The chain's CDR3 is CATGRGPQETQYF.